Following are 24 T cell receptor beta chains from one sample sequenced in a study of cytomegalovirus exposure and HLA in healthy donors. 60 Vbeta and 13 Jbeta primers were used in PCR. Profiling relied on immunoSEQ multiplex PCR, and the TCRdb table lists in-frame clones only, not all of them. The sample carries over 150,000 clones, approximately 80% recorded once. Sequencing was carried out using PBMCs. The receptors were sampled from a man younger than 35 in good health and CMV-seronegative.

In DNA, the CDR3 is TGTGCCAGTAGTATTCCAAACAGGGTGGGGACCTACGAGCAGTACTTC. Translation gives CASSIPNRVGTYEQYF. V gene TRBV19 combines with J gene TRBJ2-7; D is perhaps TRBD1 (6 bases). The germline V and J ends were trimmed by 3 bases and 2 bases, with 17 bases remaining between them. CDR3 length: 16 amino acids. Germline V gene sequence: CDR1 LNHDA, CDR2 SQIVND (reference sequence).

In this sample, this clone turned up a few times. CDR3 region: CASSIPGQGLHEQYF. Here the CDR3 DNA reads TGTGCCAGCAGCATACCGGGACAGGGGTTACACGAGCAGTACTTC. The rearrangement uses TRBV5-6 and TRBJ2-7; TRBD1 matches 10 bases. The germline V gene encodes CDR1 SGHDT and CDR2 YYEEEE. The CDR3 has 15 amino acids. Unmatched junction bases numbered 9, after V lost 4 bases and J lost 5 bases. Looking up the rest from reference TRBV5-6 and TRBJ2-7 gives the full variable domain: DAGVTQSPTHLIKTRGQQVTLRCSPKSGHDTVSWYQQALGQGPQFIFQYYEEEERQRGNFPDRFSGHQFPNYSSELNVNALLLGDSALYLCASSIPGQGLHEQYFGPGTRLTVT.

The chain has TRBV11-2 and TRBJ1-2; D is perhaps TRBD1 (5 bases). V was clipped by 5 bases and J by 7 bases, with 17 bases between them. Germline V gene sequence: CDR1 SGHAT, CDR2 FQNNGV. The CDR3 extends over 14 amino acids. In DNA form, the CDR3 reads TGTGCCAGCAGCCCGCCGGGGAGGGGAGTTGGCTACACCTTC. Translation gives CASSPPGRGVGYTF.

This clone was recorded once. The V gene is TRBV28, the J gene TRBJ1-2, with TRBD1 matching 8 bases. V trimming: 6 bases; J trimming: 6 bases; junction bases outside the gene matches: 9. The CDR3 extends over 14 amino acids. The germline V gene encodes CDR1 MDHEN and CDR2 SYDVKM. This CDR3 reads CASRWAGGSNGYTF. The DNA of the CDR3 is TGTGCCAGCAGGTGGGCAGGGGGCTCTAATGGCTACACCTTC.

J is TRBJ1-5 and V is TRBV7-8; weak D call: TRBD1 (5 bases). V was clipped by 1 base and J by 6 bases, with 7 bases between them. The CDR3 loop spans 13 amino acids. Germline V gene sequence: CDR1 SGHVS, CDR2 FQNEAQ. CDR3 coding DNA: TGTGCCAGCAGCTTAGGGGGGGTTCAGCCCCAGCATTTT. Translating it yields CASSLGGVQPQHF.

The genes are TRBV2 and TRBJ2-1, with 13 nucleotides matching TRBD2. Trimming at V came to 10 bases and at J to 0 bases, leaving 15 bases not matched to a gene. Germline V gives CDR1 SNHLY, CDR2 FYNNEI. The CDR3 extends over 19 amino acids. CDR3 sequence (DNA): TGTGCCACCTCGGGGGGGGGACTAGCGGGATCGAGCTCCTACAATGAGCAGTTCTTC. This gives the protein CATSGGGLAGSSSYNEQFF.

The V gene is TRBV6-1, the J gene TRBJ2-7; D not certain. Per the germline V gene, CDR1 is MNHNS and CDR2 is SASEGT. CDR3 length equals 11 residues. V dropped 5 bases and J dropped 2 bases, with 4 bases sitting between them. CDR3 sequence: CASSWPYEQYF. As DNA, the CDR3 is TGTGCCAGCAGTTGGCCCTACGAGCAGTACTTC.

V is TRBV5-4 and J is TRBJ2-3; D may be TRBD2 (6 bases). CDR3 length: 14 residues. Deletions cut 3 bases from V and 6 bases from J, with 14 bases between. Germline CDR1 and CDR2: SGHNT and YYREEE (reference sequence). The CDR3 sequence is CASSSGTPSDTQYF. The DNA for the CDR3 is TGTGCCAGCAGCTCCGGGACTCCGAGTGATACGCAGTATTTT.

The chain employs TRBV6-6 and TRBJ1-5, with 7 bases identical to TRBD1. CDR1 MNHNY and CDR2 SVGAGI come from the germline V gene (reference sequence). With V trimmed by 4 bases and J by 4 bases, 7 bases remained unmatched. The CDR3 has 15 amino acids. The CDR3 spells CASSLWDSENQPQHF. CDR3 DNA: TGTGCCAGCAGTTTGTGGGACAGCGAAAATCAGCCCCAGCATTTT.

In its sample, this clone was seen once. The chain recombines TRBV13 with TRBJ2-1; D not certain. This CDR3 is built from 12 residues. Trimming removed 5 bases from V and 5 bases from J, with 7 bases in between. Looked up from germline, CDR1 is PRHDT and CDR2 is FYEKMQ (reference sequence). CDR3 region: CASSPPNNEQFF. For the CDR3, the DNA is TGTGCCAGCAGCCCCCCCAACAATGAGCAGTTCTTC.

The V and J genes are TRBV25-1 and TRBJ2-7; a possible D gene is TRBD2 (7 bases). V dropped 2 bases and J dropped 6 bases, with 17 bases sitting between them. Germline V CDR1 and CDR2: MGHDK, SYGVNS. The CDR3 sequence is 15 residues long. This CDR3 is CASSELGGGQSEQYF. The CDR3 DNA follows: TGTGCCAGCAGTGAACTAGGGGGGGGACAATCCGAGCAGTACTTC.

The chain has TRBV5-1 and TRBJ1-2; 9 bases are shared with TRBD1. Germline values: CDR1 SGHRS, CDR2 YFSETQ. After removal of 6 bases from V and 2 bases from J, the junction contained 5 bases not matched to a gene. The CDR3 is made up of 14 amino acids. CDR3 amino acids: CASTHGTGNYGYTF. The CDR3 nucleotides read TGCGCCAGCACCCACGGGACAGGGAACTATGGCTACACCTTC.

The chain employs TRBV2 and TRBJ2-5, with D unclear. V was pared by 2 bases and J by 6 bases, with 7 bases between. The length of the CDR3 is 12 residues. Germline-derived CDR1 and CDR2 are SNHLY and FYNNEI. For the CDR3, the DNA is TGTGCCAGCAGTGAACAGATTCAGACCCAGTACTTC. It yields the protein CASSEQIQTQYF.

This rearrangement joins TRBV19 to TRBJ1-2; maybe TRBD1 (5 bases). This CDR3 is 17 amino acids long. CDR1 LNHDA and CDR2 SQIVND come from the germline V gene (reference sequence). Trimming removed 9 bases from V and 0 bases from J, with 23 bases in between. In nucleotides, the CDR3 is TGTGCCAGCGTCGGATCCCCGGCCAGGGCTGCTAACTATGGCTACACCTTC. Protein product: CASVGSPARAANYGYTF.

The gene calls are TRBV9 and TRBJ2-7; 11 bases line up with TRBD1. The CDR3 covers 15 residues. Unmatched junction bases numbered 6, after V lost 4 bases and J lost 3 bases. Germline-derived CDR1 and CDR2 are SGDLS and YYNGEE. The CDR3 sequence is CASSPQDRGRYEQYF. Here the CDR3 DNA reads TGTGCCAGCAGCCCCCAGGACAGGGGGCGCTACGAGCAGTACTTC.

This rearrangement joins TRBV20-1 to TRBJ1-2; D remains ambiguous. There are 11 residues in the CDR3. V gave up 6 bases and J gave up 8 bases, with 13 bases separating them. The germline gives CDR1 DFQATT, CDR2 SNEGSKA (reference sequence). The chain's CDR3 is CSAWPDPGYTF. As DNA, the CDR3 is TGCAGTGCCTGGCCAGATCCCGGCTACACCTTC.

The CDR3 DNA follows: TGTGCCAGCAGTAAAACACGGGGTTTCAATCAGCCCCAGCATTTT. Translating it yields CASSKTRGFNQPQHF. The chain uses TRBV27 and TRBJ1-5; unclear D gene. The CDR3 contains 15 residues. CDR1 is MNHEY, CDR2 SMNVEV, per germline (reference sequence). V was clipped by 5 bases and J by 3 bases, with 14 bases between them.

The chain combines TRBV6-5 with TRBJ2-7; TRBD2 aligns across 12 bases. The germline V gene has CDR1 MNHEY and CDR2 SVGAGI. The CDR3 contains 16 residues. J was trimmed by 4 bases and V by 4 bases; bases with no gene match: 8. The CDR3 loop reads CASSSGSSGGAYEQYF. DNA for the CDR3: TGTGCCAGCAGTTCAGGATCTAGCGGGGGGGCTTACGAGCAGTACTTC.

The chain is built from TRBV28 and TRBJ2-7, with D possibly matching TRBD2 (6 bases). Germline V gives CDR1 MDHEN, CDR2 SYDVKM. The V end lost 4 bases, the J end lost 4 bases, and 14 bases lay between the germline ends. The CDR3 covers 14 residues. CDR3: CASSYGLFPYEQYF. The CDR3, as DNA: TGTGCCAGCAGTTATGGACTATTTCCTTACGAGCAGTACTTC. The entire variable domain, with the rest obtained from reference TRBV28 and TRBJ2-7, is as follows: DVKVTQSSRYLVKRTGEKVFLECVQDMDHENMFWYRQDPGLGLRLIYFSYDVKMKEKGDIPEGYSVSREKKERFSLILESASTNQTSMYLCASSYGLFPYEQYFGPGTRLTVT.

The chain recombines TRBV2 with TRBJ2-7; a possible D gene is TRBD1 (6 bases). V was shortened by 9 bases and J by 7 bases, with 19 bases between the two germline ends. This CDR3 contains 13 residues. Germline V gene lookup returns CDR1 SNHLY and CDR2 FYNNEI. Written as DNA, the CDR3 is TGTGCCAGTTCCTACGGGACACCCTGGGAGCAGTACTTC. The encoded protein is CASSYGTPWEQYF.

This rearrangement joins TRBV5-1 to TRBJ2-1; 8 bases line up with TRBD1. CDR1 is SGHRS and CDR2 is YFSETQ in the germline V gene. This CDR3 has 14 amino acids. The J segment lost 4 bases and the V segment lost 2 bases, leaving 2 bases of the junction unmatched. CDR3 in DNA: TGCGCCAGCAGCTTCGGGACAGGATACAATGAGCAGTTCTTC. Its translation: CASSFGTGYNEQFF. Together with reference TRBV5-1 and TRBJ2-1, the CDR3 gives the full variable domain: KAGVTQTPRYLIKTRGQQVTLSCSPISGHRSVSWYQQTPGQGLQFLFEYFSETQRNKGNFPGRFSGRQFSNSRSEMNVSTLELGDSALYLCASSFGTGYNEQFFGPGTRLTVL.

The chain links TRBV5-4 to TRBJ1-1; 7 nucleotides match TRBD1. The CDR3 loop spans 15 amino acids. The junction had 9 bases not matched to a gene; V was cut back by 2 bases and J by 5 bases. Germline V lookup: CDR1 SGHNT, CDR2 YYREEE (reference sequence). The CDR3 here is CASSFAQGRGTEAFF. The CDR3 nucleotides are TGTGCCAGCAGCTTTGCACAGGGGCGGGGTACTGAAGCTTTCTTT.

V gene TRBV4-1 combines with J gene TRBJ2-1, with 14 bases lining up with TRBD2. Germline CDR1 and CDR2: MGHRA and YSYEKL. The CDR3 covers 18 residues. J gave up 5 bases and V 5 bases, and 11 bases lay outside the gene matches. CDR3 amino acids: CASSYPGLAGEGHNEQFF. In nucleotides, the CDR3 is TGCGCCAGCAGCTATCCGGGACTAGCGGGAGAGGGGCACAATGAGCAGTTCTTC.

The chain has TRBV6-1 and TRBJ2-7; D may be TRBD1 (6 bases). The germline V gene has CDR1 MNHNS and CDR2 SASEGT. The CDR3 has 15 residues. V lost 2 bases, J lost 0 bases, and 11 bases lay in between. CDR3 nucleotides: TGTGCCAGCAGTGAACTGGGGGCGATCTCCTACGAGCAGTACTTC. Encoded protein: CASSELGAISYEQYF.